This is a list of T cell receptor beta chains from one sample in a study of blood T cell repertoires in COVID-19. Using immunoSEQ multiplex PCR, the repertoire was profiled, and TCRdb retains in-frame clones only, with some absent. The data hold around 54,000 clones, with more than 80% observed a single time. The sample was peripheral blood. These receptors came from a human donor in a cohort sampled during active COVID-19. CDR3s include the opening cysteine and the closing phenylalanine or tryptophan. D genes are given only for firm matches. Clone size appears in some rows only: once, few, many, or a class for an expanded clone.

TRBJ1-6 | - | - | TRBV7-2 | CASSPRGNNSPLHF | TGTGCCAGCAGCCCCAGGGGAAATAATTCACCCCTCCACTTT
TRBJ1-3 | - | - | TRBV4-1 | CASSQPGTTGNTIYF | TGCGCCAGCAGCCAACCTGGGACTACTGGAAACACCATATATTTT
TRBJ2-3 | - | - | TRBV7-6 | CASSSPLLDRRTDTQYF | TGTGCCAGCAGCTCACCTTTGCTCGACAGGCGCACAGATACGCAGTATTTT
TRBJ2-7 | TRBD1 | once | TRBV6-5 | CASRDTGAYEQYF | TGTGCCAGCAGGGATACAGGGGCCTACGAGCAGTACTTC
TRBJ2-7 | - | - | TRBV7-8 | CASSLPSQLGVYEQYF | TGTGCCAGCAGCTTACCGAGCCAGCTAGGGGTCTACGAGCAGTACTTC
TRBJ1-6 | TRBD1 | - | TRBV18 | CASSRDRENSPLHF | TGTGCCAGCTCGCGGGACAGAGAAAATTCACCCCTCCACTTT
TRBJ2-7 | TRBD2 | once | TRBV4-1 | CASSLPGTRVHEQYF | TGCGCCAGCAGCCTGCCCGGGACTAGGGTCCACGAGCAGTACTTC
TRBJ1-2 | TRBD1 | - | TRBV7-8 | CASSLEFAGTGDYGYTF | TGTGCCAGCAGCTTAGAATTTGCCGGGACAGGGGACTATGGCTACACCTTC
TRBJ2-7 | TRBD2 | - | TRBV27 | CASSYIPLRKAGRPGGHEQYF | TGTGCCAGCAGTTATATTCCCCTCCGAAAGGCAGGCCGACCGGGAGGCCACGAGCAGTACTTC
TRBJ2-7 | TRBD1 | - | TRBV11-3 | CASSLGGTGNSYEQYF | TGTGCCAGCAGCTTAGGGGGGACAGGGAACTCCTACGAGCAGTACTTC
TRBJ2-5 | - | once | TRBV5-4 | CASSLVGPQETQYF | TGTGCCAGCAGTTTAGTTGGTCCCCAAGAGACCCAGTACTTC
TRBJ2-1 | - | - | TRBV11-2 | CASSFRGRVNEQFF | TGTGCCAGCAGCTTTAGGGGTCGGGTGAATGAGCAGTTCTTC
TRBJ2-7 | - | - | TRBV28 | CASRLAGSSYEQYF | TGTGCCAGCAGATTAGCCGGGAGCTCCTACGAGCAGTACTTC
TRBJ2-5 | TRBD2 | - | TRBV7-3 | CASSQMGLAETQYF | TGTGCCAGCAGCCAAATGGGACTAGCTGAGACCCAGTACTTC
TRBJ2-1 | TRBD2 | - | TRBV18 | CASSLTGGDEQFF | TGTGCCAGCTCACTGACGGGAGGGGATGAGCAGTTCTTC
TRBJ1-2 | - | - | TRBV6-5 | CASSLNQGNYGYTF | TGTGCCAGCAGCCTAAACCAGGGGAACTATGGCTACACCTTC
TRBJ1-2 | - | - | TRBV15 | CATSTYRDDYGYTF | TGTGCCACCAGCACATACAGGGACGACTATGGCTACACCTTC
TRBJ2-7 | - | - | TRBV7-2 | CASSPTRSEQYF | TGTGCCAGCAGCCCGACTAGATCCGAGCAGTACTTC
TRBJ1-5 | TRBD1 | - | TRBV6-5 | CASSRDRGEPQHF | TGTGCCAGCAGCCGGGACAGGGGCGAGCCCCAGCATTTT
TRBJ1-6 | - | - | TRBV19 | CASRWGQGNSPLHF | TGTGCCAGTAGATGGGGGCAGGGGAATTCACCCCTCCACTTT
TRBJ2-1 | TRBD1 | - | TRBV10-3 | CAIRPGPGQGKNNEQFF | TGTGCCATCAGACCAGGTCCTGGACAGGGGAAAAACAATGAGCAGTTCTTC
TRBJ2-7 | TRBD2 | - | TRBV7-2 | CASSAPREASGSYEQYF | TGTGCCAGCAGCGCACCTCGCGAGGCTAGCGGCTCCTACGAGCAGTACTTC
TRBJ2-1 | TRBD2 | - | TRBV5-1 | CASSQTSGIKNEQFF | TGCGCCAGCAGCCAAACTAGCGGAATTAAGAATGAGCAGTTCTTC
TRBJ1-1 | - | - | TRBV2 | CASSYRVDTEAFF | TGTGCCAGCAGTTACAGGGTTGACACTGAAGCTTTCTTT
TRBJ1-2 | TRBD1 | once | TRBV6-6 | CASTLGGQGATYGYTF | TGTGCCAGCACCCTCGGGGGGCAGGGGGCGACCTATGGCTACACCTTC
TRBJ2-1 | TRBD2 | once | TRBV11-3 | CASSLVDRDWTSGSIDEQFF | TGTGCCAGCAGCTTAGTGGACAGGGACTGGACTAGCGGGAGTATCGATGAGCAGTTCTTC
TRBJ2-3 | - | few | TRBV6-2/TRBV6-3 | CASSYRPGQSYTDTQYF | TGTGCCAGCAGTTACCGTCCAGGACAGTCGTACACAGATACGCAGTATTTT
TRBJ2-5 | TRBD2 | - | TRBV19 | CASSAGTSGETQYF | TGTGCCAGTAGTGCCGGGACTAGCGGAGAGACCCAGTACTTC
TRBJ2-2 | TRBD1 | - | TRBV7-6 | CASSQRQGARSGELFF | TGTGCCAGCAGCCAAAGACAGGGGGCGCGCTCCGGGGAGCTGTTTTTT
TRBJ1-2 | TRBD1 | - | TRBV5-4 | CASSPRQGNSGYTF | TGTGCCAGCAGCCCACGACAGGGGAACTCTGGCTACACCTTC